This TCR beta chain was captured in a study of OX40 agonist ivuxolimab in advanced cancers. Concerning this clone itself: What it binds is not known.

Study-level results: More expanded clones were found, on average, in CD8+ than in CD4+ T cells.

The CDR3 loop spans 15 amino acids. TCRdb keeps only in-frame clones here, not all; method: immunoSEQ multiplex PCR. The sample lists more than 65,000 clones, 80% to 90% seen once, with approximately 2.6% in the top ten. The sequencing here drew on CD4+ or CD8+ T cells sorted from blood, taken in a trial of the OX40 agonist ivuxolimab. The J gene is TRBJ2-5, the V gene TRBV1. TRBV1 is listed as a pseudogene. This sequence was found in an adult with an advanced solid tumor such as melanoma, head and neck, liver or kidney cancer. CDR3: CTSSPPAGQQETQYF. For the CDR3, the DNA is TGCACCAGCAGCCCCCCAGCCGGTCAACAAGAGACCCAGTACTTC.